The next 13 T cell receptor beta chains were all read from a single sample in a study of graft-versus-host responses after intestinal transplantation. Here immunoSEQ multiplex PCR was the method, and the copy in TCRdb shows in-frame clones only, minus some. This sample has fewer than 95,000 clones, with 80% to 95% found just once. No cognate antigen is known for these TCRs. The sample in question was unstimulated CD8+ T cells sorted from spleen or lymph node cells, obtained before transplant. The receptors originated from a human donor who was the organ donor for an intestinal transplant.

V is TRBV7-9 and J is TRBJ2-5, with no clear D. The CDR3 is 10 amino acids. The germline CDR1 and CDR2 sequences are SEHNR and FQNEAQ (reference sequence). V was shortened by 4 bases and J by 7 bases, with 4 bases between the two germline ends. CDR3 amino acids: CASSSGTQYF. CDR3 in DNA: TGTGCCAGCAGCTCCGGGACCCAGTACTTC.

DNA for the CDR3: TGTGCCAGCCGGGGATGGACGGACACCATATATTTT. Its protein product is CASRGWTDTIYF. The rearrangement uses TRBV6-6 and TRBJ1-3; D is uncertain. The V end lost 8 bases, the J end lost 8 bases, and 13 bases lay between the germline ends. CDR1 and CDR2 (germline): MNHNY, SVGAGI (reference sequence). The length of the CDR3 is 12 residues.

This clone was counted once. The CDR3 DNA follows: TGTGCCAGCTCACGCACCGGGGGTACTAACTATGGCTACACCTTC. It encodes CASSRTGGTNYGYTF. This chain joins TRBV18 and TRBJ1-2; weak D call: TRBD1 (5 bases). Germline V gene sequence: CDR1 KGHSH, CDR2 LQKENI. There are 15 residues in the CDR3. V was cut by 4 bases and J by 0 bases, with 12 bases left in between.

The V gene is TRBV28, the J gene TRBJ2-7; a possible D gene is TRBD1 (6 bases). Germline CDR1 is MDHEN and CDR2 is SYDVKM. The CDR3 has 17 residues. V shed 4 bases and J shed 3 bases, with 22 bases lying between them. CDR3 residues: CASSSTRQAKISYEQYF. The DNA of the CDR3 is TGTGCCAGCAGTTCAACCCGACAGGCCAAGATTAGCTACGAGCAGTACTTC.

The chain links TRBV2 to TRBJ2-7; possible D gene TRBD1, 6 bases. This CDR3 spans 13 amino acids. CDR1 SNHLY and CDR2 FYNNEI come from the germline V gene. V gave up 8 bases and J gave up 4 bases, with 15 bases separating them. CDR3 DNA: TGTGCCAGCCGGGTCAACCAGGGGTACGAGCAGTACTTC. Amino acid sequence: CASRVNQGYEQYF.

V and J are TRBV6-5 and TRBJ2-1; 9 nucleotides line up with TRBD2. Per the germline V gene, CDR1 is MNHEY and CDR2 is SVGAGI. V lost 1 base to trimming and J lost 4 bases; unmatched junction nucleotides: 5. The CDR3 is 16 residues long. The chain's CDR3 is CASSYFWRGGYNEQFF. The CDR3 coding sequence is TGTGCCAGCAGTTACTTCTGGCGGGGGGGTTACAATGAGCAGTTCTTC.

The chain employs TRBV7-2 and TRBJ1-3; tentative D call: TRBD1 (6 bases). V was cut by 3 bases and J by 1 base, with 7 bases left in between. The CDR3 extends over 14 amino acids. The V gene's germline CDR1 is SGHTA and CDR2 FQGNSA. CDR3 sequence: CASSFTGSGNTIYF. CDR3 in DNA: TGTGCCAGCAGCTTCACAGGGTCTGGAAACACCATATATTTT. Full variable domain (outside the CDR3, taken from reference TRBV7-2 and TRBJ1-3): GAGVSQSPSNKVTEKGKDVELRCDPISGHTALYWYRQSLGQGLEFLIYFQGNSAPDKSGLPSDRFSAERTGGSVSTLTIQRTQQEDSAVYLCASSFTGSGNTIYFGEGSWLTVV.

This chain joins TRBV7-9 and TRBJ2-7; TRBD2 matches 7 bases. The germline gives CDR1 SEHNR, CDR2 FQNEAQ (reference sequence). The V gene end was trimmed by 5 bases and the J gene end by 3 bases; junction bases not matched to a gene: 10. The CDR3 covers 15 residues. CDR3 amino acids: CASSPREGPYYEQYF. In DNA form, the CDR3 reads TGTGCCAGCAGCCCCAGGGAGGGCCCCTACTACGAGCAGTACTTC.

This sequence joins TRBV11-2 and TRBJ2-7; possible D gene TRBD1, 6 bases. Trimming took 1 base from V and 2 from J, leaving 9 bases between them. Germline loops: CDR1 SGHAT, CDR2 FQNNGV. This CDR3 is 14 amino acids long. CDR3 sequence reads: CASSLGRGPYEQYF. CDR3 nucleotide sequence: TGTGCCAGCAGCTTAGGCAGGGGCCCCTACGAGCAGTACTTC.

The chain links TRBV6-1 to TRBJ2-3, with 14 positions matching TRBD2. V shed 4 bases, J shed 4 bases, and the junction held 1 base outside the gene matches. Germline CDR1 is MNHNS and CDR2 is SASEGT. The CDR3 totals 15 residues. The DNA for the CDR3 is TGTGCCAGCAGTGGACTAGCGGGGGGGCCAGATACGCAGTATTTT. It codes for CASSGLAGGPDTQYF.

The CDR3 here is CASSFRQGGQETQYF. CDR3 DNA: TGTGCCAGCAGCTTCCGACAGGGGGGTCAAGAGACCCAGTACTTC. V is TRBV5-6 and J is TRBJ2-5; TRBD1 matches at 9 bases. The germline gives CDR1 SGHDT, CDR2 YYEEEE. This CDR3 comprises 15 residues. The ends lost 2 bases at V and 2 bases at J; junction bases unmatched: 4.

Only one count was recorded for this clone. CDR3 loop: CASSKSGAAEDTQYF. The CDR3 nucleotides read TGTGCCAGCAGTAAAAGCGGGGCCGCCGAGGATACGCAGTATTTT. This chain uses TRBV27 with TRBJ2-3; 7 nucleotides align to TRBD2. The V segment lost 5 bases and the J segment 6 bases; nucleotides outside the gene matches: 11. The CDR3 length is 15 residues. Germline lookup yields CDR1 MNHEY and CDR2 SMNVEV (reference sequence).

V is TRBV27 and J is TRBJ2-7; 8 bases are a match to TRBD2. This CDR3 comprises 15 residues. Germline lookup yields CDR1 MNHEY and CDR2 SMNVEV (reference sequence). V was pared by 8 bases and J by 4 bases, with 13 bases of the junction left unmatched. In DNA, the CDR3 is TGTGCCAGCGGAGCGACTAGCGCCGATCCATACGAGCAGTACTTC. Protein sequence: CASGATSADPYEQYF.